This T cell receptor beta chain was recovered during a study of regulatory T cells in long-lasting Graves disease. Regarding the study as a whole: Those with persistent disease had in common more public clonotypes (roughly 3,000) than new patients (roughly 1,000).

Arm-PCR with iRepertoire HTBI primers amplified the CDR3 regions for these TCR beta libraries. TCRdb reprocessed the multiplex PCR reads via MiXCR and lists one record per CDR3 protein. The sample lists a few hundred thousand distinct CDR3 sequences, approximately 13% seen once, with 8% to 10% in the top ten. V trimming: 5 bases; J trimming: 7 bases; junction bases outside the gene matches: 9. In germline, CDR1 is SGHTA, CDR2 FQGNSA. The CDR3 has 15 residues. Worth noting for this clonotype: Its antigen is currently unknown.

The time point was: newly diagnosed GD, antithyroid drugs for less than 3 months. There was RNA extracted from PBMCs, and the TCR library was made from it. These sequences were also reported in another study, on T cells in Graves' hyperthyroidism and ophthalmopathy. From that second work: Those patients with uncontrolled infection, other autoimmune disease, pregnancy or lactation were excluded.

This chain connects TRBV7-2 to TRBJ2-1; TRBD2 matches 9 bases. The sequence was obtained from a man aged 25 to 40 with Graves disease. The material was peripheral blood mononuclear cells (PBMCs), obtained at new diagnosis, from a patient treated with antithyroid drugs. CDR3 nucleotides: TGTGCCAGCAGCCCTCGGCCTAGCGGGACAAATGAGCAGTTCTTC. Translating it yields CASSPRPSGTNEQFF.